The TCR beta chain under discussion was sequenced for a study of T cells after posttransplantation cyclophosphamide. Study findings and constraints: TRB clonality was highly associated with recipient CMV seropositivity and reactivation.

The V gene's germline CDR1 is SGHRS and CDR2 YFSETQ. With V trimmed by 4 bases and J by 0 bases, 1 base remained unmatched. The CDR3 length is 14 residues. This clone was counted at least ten times. Its antigen is unidentified. Sequencing was performed with immunoSEQ multiplex PCR; in TCRdb, only in-frame clones are kept and a portion is missing. Observed in the sample are some 50,000 clones, none of them singletons. This chain links TRBV5-1 with TRBJ2-1, with 7 bases aligning to TRBD1. What was sequenced was PBMCs. The sequence was obtained from a man in his forties in good health, CMV-negative, and a related stem cell transplant donor. The chain's CDR3 is CASSRQGSYNEQFF. CDR3 sequence (DNA): TGCGCCAGCAGCCGACAGGGCTCCTACAATGAGCAGTTCTTC.